This T cell receptor (beta chain) was profiled in a study of blood T cell repertoires in COVID-19. Libraries were prepared by immunoSEQ multiplex PCR; TCRdb keeps only in-frame clonotypes and omits some of them. This sample carries some 300,000 clones, 85% to 95% of them seen once, and the ten largest clones take 3% to 5%. Individuals aged about 18 to 89 years were recruited from some 26 US areas. Those designated as exposed participants met a COVID-19 case within 2 weeks before study entry. This sequence was found in a woman in her thirties who had been exposed to COVID-19. Material: PBMCs or T cells enriched from blood (not recorded which).

Written as DNA, the CDR3 is TGTGCCAGCAGCCTTACCCCGGGACTGACCTATGGCTACACCTTC. Encoded protein: CASSLTPGLTYGYTF. The gene calls are TRBV7-8 and TRBJ1-2; D may be TRBD1 (5 bases). The CDR3 length is 15 residues. CDR1 is SGHVS, CDR2 FQNEAQ, per germline. With 5 bases removed from V and 4 bases from J, the gap between germline ends came to 17 bases. Full variable domain (outside the CDR3, taken from reference TRBV7-8 and TRBJ1-2): GAGVSQSPRYKVAKRGQDVALRCDPISGHVSLFWYQQALGQGPEFLTYFQNEAQLDKSGLPSDRFFAERPEGSVSTLKIQRTQQEDSAVYLCASSLTPGLTYGYTFGSGTRLTVV.